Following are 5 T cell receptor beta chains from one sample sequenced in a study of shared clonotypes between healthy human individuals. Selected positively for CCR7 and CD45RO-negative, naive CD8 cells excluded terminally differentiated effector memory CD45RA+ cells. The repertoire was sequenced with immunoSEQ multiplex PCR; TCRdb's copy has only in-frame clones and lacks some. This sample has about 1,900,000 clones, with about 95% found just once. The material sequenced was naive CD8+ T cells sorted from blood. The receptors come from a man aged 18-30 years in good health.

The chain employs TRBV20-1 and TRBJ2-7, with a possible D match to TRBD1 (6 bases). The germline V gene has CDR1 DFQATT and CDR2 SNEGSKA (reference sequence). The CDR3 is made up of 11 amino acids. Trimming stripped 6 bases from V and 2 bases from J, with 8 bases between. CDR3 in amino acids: CSAQGPYEQYF. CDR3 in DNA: TGCAGTGCACAGGGACCCTACGAGCAGTACTTC.

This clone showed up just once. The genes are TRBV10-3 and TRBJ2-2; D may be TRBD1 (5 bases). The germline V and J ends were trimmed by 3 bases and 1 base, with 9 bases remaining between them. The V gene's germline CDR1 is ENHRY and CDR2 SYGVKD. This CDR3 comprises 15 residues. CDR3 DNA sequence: TGTGCCATCAGTGATCGGCAGGGGAACACCGGGGAGCTGTTTTTT. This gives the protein CAISDRQGNTGELFF.

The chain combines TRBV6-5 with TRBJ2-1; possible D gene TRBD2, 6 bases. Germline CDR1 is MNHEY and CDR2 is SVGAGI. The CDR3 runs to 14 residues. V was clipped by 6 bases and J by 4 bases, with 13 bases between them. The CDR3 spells CASSRLERYNEQFF. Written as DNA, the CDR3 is TGTGCCAGCAGCAGACTAGAACGGTACAATGAGCAGTTCTTC.

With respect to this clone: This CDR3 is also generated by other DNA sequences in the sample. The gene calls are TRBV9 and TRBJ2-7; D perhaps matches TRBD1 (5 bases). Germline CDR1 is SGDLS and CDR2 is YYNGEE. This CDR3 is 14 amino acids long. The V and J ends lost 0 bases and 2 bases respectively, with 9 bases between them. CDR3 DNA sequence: TGTGCCAGCAGCGTAGGAGACAGCGCCTACGAGCAGTACTTC. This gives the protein CASSVGDSAYEQYF.

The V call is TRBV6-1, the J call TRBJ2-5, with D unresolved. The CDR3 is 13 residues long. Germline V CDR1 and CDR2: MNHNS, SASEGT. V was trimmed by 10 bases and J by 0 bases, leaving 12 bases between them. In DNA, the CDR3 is TGTGCCACGCATGGGCGAAACCAAGAGACCCAGTACTTC. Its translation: CATHGRNQETQYF.